The 18 T cell receptor beta chains given below trace back to one sample, sequenced in a study of T cell responses to AZD1222 COVID-19 vaccine. This table comes from immunoSEQ multiplex PCR, and its TCRdb copy is limited to in-frame clones, with some not included. The sample yields some 140,000 clones, 92% seen once. The sample in question was peripheral blood, obtained on day 0 of AZD1222 vaccination. The receptors derive from an adult in good health.

The rearrangement uses TRBV4-2 and TRBJ2-3; unclear D gene. Trimming stripped 1 base from V and 5 bases from J, with 1 base between. The CDR3 is made up of 11 amino acids. CDR1 LGHNA and CDR2 YNFKEQ come from the germline V gene. CDR3 nucleotides: TGTGCCAGCAGCCAAGGAGATACGCAGTATTTT. Translating it yields CASSQGDTQYF.

The CDR3 bases are TGTGCCAGCAGCCTAACAGGAATCACAGATACGCAGTATTTT. It encodes CASSLTGITDTQYF. V is TRBV5-4 and J is TRBJ2-3; D is perhaps TRBD1 (5 bases). CDR1 is SGHNT and CDR2 is YYREEE in the germline V gene (reference sequence). The CDR3 consists of 14 residues. Trimming shortened V by 4 bases and J by 2 bases, and 11 bases separated the two germline ends.

The rearrangement uses TRBV12-3 or TRBV12-4 and TRBJ1-2; unclear D gene. The CDR3 runs 13 residues. Trimming took off 1 base at V and 1 base at J, with 4 bases between the two ends. DNA for the CDR3: TGTGCCAGCAGTTTAGGTCTTAACTATGGCTACACCTTC. Amino acids: CASSLGLNYGYTF.

This rearrangement joins TRBV30 to TRBJ1-4; D might be TRBD1 (5 bases). The CDR3 is 16 residues long. The V end lost 2 bases, the J end lost 8 bases, and 21 bases lay between the germline ends. Germline V gene data show CDR1 as GTSNPN and CDR2 as SVGIG (reference sequence). The CDR3 DNA sequence: TGTGCCTGGAGTCTCGGGTCTACCAAGGGGCAGGAAAAACTGTTTTTT. Translated: CAWSLGSTKGQEKLFF.

The chain recombines TRBV15 with TRBJ2-5; 7 bases line up with TRBD2. Per germline, CDR1 LNHNV and CDR2 YYDKDF (reference sequence). This CDR3 comprises 16 residues. Unmatched junction bases numbered 7, after V lost 1 base and J lost 2 bases. The CDR3 DNA is TGTGCCACCAGCAGAGGGACTAGACCCAAACAAGAGACCCAGTACTTC. Translated: CATSRGTRPKQETQYF.

The J gene is TRBJ2-2, the V gene TRBV11-3; 7 nucleotides align to TRBD1. CDR1 is SGHNT and CDR2 is YENEEA in the germline V gene. This CDR3 region has 15 residues. J was trimmed by 4 bases and V by 4 bases; bases with no gene match: 6. The CDR3 region has the DNA TGTGCCAGCAGCTCCTCCAGGGGGACCACCGGGGAGCTGTTTTTT. Amino acids: CASSSSRGTTGELFF. Full variable domain (missing parts from reference TRBV11-3 and TRBJ2-2): EAGVVQSPRYKIIEKKQPVAFWCNPISGHNTLYWYLQNLGQGPELLIRYENEEAVDDSQLPKDRFSAERLKGVDSTLKIQPAELGDSAVYLCASSSSRGTTGELFFGEGSRLTVL.

The chain combines TRBV10-1 with TRBJ2-1; the D call may be TRBD1 or TRBD2 (5 bases each). Trimming removed 6 bases from V and 8 bases from J, with 26 bases in between. In germline, CDR1 is WNHNN, CDR2 SYGVQD (reference sequence). The CDR3 has 17 amino acids. The CDR3 coding sequence is TGCGCCAGCAGCGTTACAAGGGACCCCCTGGGATTAGATGAGCAGTTCTTC. It encodes CASSVTRDPLGLDEQFF.

The rearrangement uses TRBV5-1 and TRBJ2-1; 10 nucleotides align to TRBD1. Germline values: CDR1 SGHRS, CDR2 YFSETQ. The V and J ends lost 0 bases and 8 bases, in that order; junction bases with no gene match: 8. The CDR3 sequence is 16 residues long. CDR3 DNA sequence: TGCGCCAGCAGCTTGGTGGGACAGGGGAAATTGCATGAGCAGTTCTTC. Residues: CASSLVGQGKLHEQFF.

The V and J genes are TRBV18 and TRBJ1-1; D not resolved. CDR3 length equals 12 residues. The ends were cut back, 3 bases at V and 3 bases at J, with 5 bases in the middle. Germline V lookup: CDR1 KGHSH, CDR2 LQKENI. The CDR3 is CASSPGDTEAFF. In DNA, the CDR3 is TGTGCCAGCTCACCGGGTGACACTGAAGCTTTCTTT.

This clone was observed a handful of times. This chain uses TRBV10-3 with TRBJ1-2, with TRBD1 identical over 10 bases. This CDR3 has 17 amino acids. Germline V lookup: CDR1 ENHRY, CDR2 SYGVKD. V lost 4 bases, J lost 4 bases, and 12 bases stayed unmatched. CDR3 protein: CAISGPGQGLRGYGYTF. CDR3 bases: TGTGCCATCAGTGGTCCGGGACAGGGGCTGAGGGGCTATGGCTACACCTTC.

This chain links TRBV9 with TRBJ2-2; unclear D gene. V dropped 0 bases and J dropped 7 bases, with 10 bases sitting between them. CDR1 SGDLS and CDR2 YYNGEE come from the germline V gene. There are 14 residues in the CDR3. The CDR3 reads CASSVVASIGELFF. In DNA, the CDR3 is TGTGCCAGCAGCGTAGTGGCGAGTATCGGGGAGCTGTTTTTT.

The rearrangement uses TRBV28 and TRBJ2-1; 11 bases match TRBD2. Germline V lookup: CDR1 MDHEN, CDR2 SYDVKM. This CDR3 spans 16 amino acids. After removal of 6 bases from V and 3 bases from J, the junction contained 7 bases not matched to a gene. The CDR3 is CASSTRGTSGYNEQFF. DNA of the CDR3: TGTGCCAGCAGCACACGAGGGACTAGCGGCTACAATGAGCAGTTCTTC. Based on the CDR3 plus reference TRBV28 and TRBJ2-1, the full variable domain is DVKVTQSSRYLVKRTGEKVFLECVQDMDHENMFWYRQDPGLGLRLIYFSYDVKMKEKGDIPEGYSVSREKKERFSLILESASTNQTSMYLCASSTRGTSGYNEQFFGPGTRLTVL.

This chain connects TRBV5-1 to TRBJ2-7; TRBD2 aligns across 7 bases. The CDR3 is made up of 15 amino acids. V shed 4 bases and J 3 bases; nucleotides not matched to a gene: 10. Looked up from germline, CDR1 is SGHRS and CDR2 is YFSETQ. CDR3 DNA sequence: TGCGCCAGCAGCCCTAGCGGAGGAGGGATCTACGAGCAGTACTTC. Its translation: CASSPSGGGIYEQYF.

The J gene is TRBJ2-1, the V gene TRBV19; 8 bases agree with TRBD1. CDR3 size: 13 residues. CDR1 is LNHDA, CDR2 SQIVND, per germline (reference sequence). The V segment lost 11 bases and the J segment 6 bases; nucleotides outside the gene matches: 9. CDR3 amino acids: CAASGTGLNEQFF. The CDR3 bases are TGTGCCGCCTCCGGGACAGGCCTCAATGAGCAGTTCTTC.

The rearrangement uses TRBV7-9 and TRBJ2-2, with 7 positions matching TRBD1. Trimming at V came to 7 bases and at J to 0 bases, leaving 8 bases not matched to a gene. The CDR3 has 16 amino acids. Germline assignment: CDR1 SEHNR and CDR2 FQNEAQ (reference sequence). The CDR3 loop is CASITQGYPNTGELFF. In nucleotides, the CDR3 is TGTGCCAGCATCACACAGGGGTACCCGAACACCGGGGAGCTGTTTTTT.

V is TRBV7-9 and J is TRBJ1-2; no clear D gene. CDR3 length equals 14 residues. In germline, CDR1 is SEHNR, CDR2 FQNEAQ (reference sequence). V was shortened by 0 bases and J by 3 bases, with 8 bases between the two germline ends. The CDR3 loop is CASSLAIGYYGYTF. In DNA, the CDR3 is TGTGCCAGCAGCTTAGCGATAGGGTACTATGGCTACACCTTC. Complete variable domain (other parts from reference TRBV7-9 and TRBJ1-2): DTGVSQNPRHKITKRGQNVTFRCDPISEHNRLYWYRQTLGQGPEFLTYFQNEAQLEKSRLLSDRFSAERPKGSFSTLEIQRTEQGDSAMYLCASSLAIGYYGYTFGSGTRLTVV.

V and J are TRBV11-3 and TRBJ1-5; D may be TRBD1 (5 bases). V lost 4 bases and J 4 bases, leaving 17 bases between the germline ends. CDR1 and CDR2 (germline): SGHNT, YENEEA. The CDR3 covers 16 residues. CDR3 amino acids: CASSSHVDSANQPQHF. In DNA form, the CDR3 reads TGTGCCAGCAGCTCACACGTCGACAGTGCAAATCAGCCCCAGCATTTT.

The chain is built from TRBV4-3 and TRBJ2-2; 10 bases map to TRBD2. The V gene end was trimmed by 0 bases and the J gene end by 4 bases; junction bases not matched to a gene: 8. Germline loops: CDR1 LGHNA, CDR2 YSLEER. The CDR3 spans 18 residues. As DNA, the CDR3 is TGCGCCAGCAGCCAAGACAATTCGCTAGCGGGGGTCACCGGGGAGCTGTTTTTT. Protein sequence: CASSQDNSLAGVTGELFF.